These 13 T cell receptor beta chains were sequenced from one sample in a study of shared clonotypes between healthy human individuals. The data were produced by immunoSEQ multiplex PCR, yet TCRdb's version contains in-frame clones alone and is incomplete. The sample shows about 2.4 million clones, 80% to 95% of them seen only once. The source material was naive CD4+ T cells from PBMCs. As for subset: CD45RA+ positively selected. The receptors derive from a man aged 18 to 29 in good health. Some clones in this sample may be carry-over from other donors' samples.

The chain links TRBV5-1 to TRBJ2-1, with 8 bases aligning to TRBD2. The CDR3 contains 15 residues. The V and J ends lost 0 bases and 5 bases, in that order; junction bases with no gene match: 4. Germline V lookup: CDR1 SGHRS, CDR2 YFSETQ. The DNA for the CDR3 is TGCGCCAGCAGCTTGGGACAGCGGGGGAACAATGAGCAGTTCTTC. This codes for CASSLGQRGNNEQFF.

This chain links TRBV5-1 with TRBJ2-5, with D tentatively TRBD2 (5 bases). CDR1 and CDR2 from the germline V gene are SGHRS and YFSETQ. The CDR3 extends over 15 amino acids. The germline V and J ends were trimmed by 4 bases and 9 bases, with 22 bases remaining between them. The CDR3 coding sequence is TGCGCCAGCAGCCCCGAATACTATCTGGGGAGATCCCAGTACTTC. This translates into CASSPEYYLGRSQYF.

The chain employs TRBV28 and TRBJ2-2, with 12 bases fitting TRBD1. With 4 bases clipped from V and 7 bases from J, the junction kept 13 bases outside the gene matches. Germline assignment: CDR1 MDHEN and CDR2 SYDVKM. This CDR3 contains 18 residues. Written as DNA, the CDR3 is TGTGCCAGCAGTTCCCCCCCCGGGACAGGGGGCAAGGTCGGGGAGCTGTTTTTT. This translates into CASSSPPGTGGKVGELFF.

The table lists this clone with a count of one. V and J are TRBV5-1 and TRBJ2-1; 11 bases align to TRBD2. CDR1 is SGHRS, CDR2 YFSETQ, per germline. J was trimmed by 10 bases and V by 0 bases; bases with no gene match: 3. This CDR3 is 14 amino acids long. CDR3 protein: CASSLGVAGGEQFF. CDR3 nucleotides: TGCGCCAGCAGCTTGGGAGTAGCGGGAGGGGAGCAGTTCTTC.

The chain recombines TRBV5-4 with TRBJ2-1; no clear D. Germline V gene data show CDR1 as SGHNT and CDR2 as YYREEE (reference sequence). The CDR3 covers 17 residues. V was pared by 4 bases and J by 1 base, with 18 bases between. The CDR3 DNA reads TGTGCCAGCAGCCGCCCATCGAGAAGGGTTTCCTACAATGAGCAGTTCTTC. This translates into CASSRPSRRVSYNEQFF.

V and J are TRBV14 and TRBJ1-1, with a possible D match to TRBD1 (6 bases). The V end lost 1 base, the J end lost 0 bases, and 9 bases lay between the germline ends. The CDR3 covers 15 residues. CDR1 is SGHDN and CDR2 is FVKESK in the germline V gene. CDR3 DNA sequence: TGTGCCAGCAGCCAAGGCAGGGGCATGAACACTGAAGCTTTCTTT. It codes for CASSQGRGMNTEAFF.

The chain carries TRBV7-2 and TRBJ2-5; TRBD2 matches at 7 bases. V lost 5 bases, J lost 2 bases, and 8 bases stayed unmatched. The CDR3 loop spans 15 amino acids. Germline V gives CDR1 SGHTA, CDR2 FQGNSA. The CDR3 nucleotides are TGTGCCAGCAGCACTAGCGCTCAATTACAAGAGACCCAGTACTTC. It yields the protein CASSTSAQLQETQYF.

The chain carries TRBV28 and TRBJ1-5; D not resolved. The CDR3 covers 12 residues. Looked up from germline, CDR1 is MDHEN and CDR2 is SYDVKM. V was trimmed by 3 bases and J by 9 bases, leaving 9 bases between them. The CDR3 DNA follows: TGTGCCAGCAGTTTGACTGGAGGGCCCCAGCATTTT. Protein sequence: CASSLTGGPQHF.

In DNA form, the CDR3 reads TGTGCCAGTAGTACAACTAGCGGGAGGGGCAATGAGCAGTTCTTC. As protein: CASSTTSGRGNEQFF. The chain uses TRBV19 and TRBJ2-1, with TRBD2 identical over 13 bases. CDR3 size: 15 residues. Germline CDR1 LNHDA, CDR2 SQIVND (reference sequence). The junction had 3 bases not matched to a gene; V was cut back by 4 bases and J by 6 bases.

This chain connects TRBV30 to TRBJ2-2; 7 bases line up with TRBD2. J was trimmed by 5 bases and V by 3 bases; bases with no gene match: 9. The V gene's germline CDR1 is GTSNPN and CDR2 SVGIG (reference sequence). The CDR3 runs to 15 residues. As DNA, the CDR3 is TGTGCCTGGAGCGCGGGACTACGGACAACCGGGGAGCTGTTTTTT. This encodes CAWSAGLRTTGELFF.

The chain links TRBV6-1 to TRBJ2-5, with D unclear. V was trimmed by 1 base and J by 9 bases, leaving 15 bases between them. CDR1 is MNHNS, CDR2 SASEGT, per germline. This CDR3 comprises 14 residues. The CDR3 region is CASSEGQAQTAQYF. The CDR3 DNA is TGTGCCAGCAGTGAAGGGCAGGCCCAGACGGCCCAGTACTTC.

The chain carries TRBV30 and TRBJ2-7; the D is unclear. Germline loops: CDR1 GTSNPN, CDR2 SVGIG (reference sequence). V lost 3 bases and J lost 4, with 7 bases in between. This CDR3 is 11 amino acids long. This CDR3 reads CAWRDEYEQYF. In DNA, the CDR3 is TGTGCCTGGAGGGATGAGTACGAGCAGTACTTC. Full variable domain (missing parts from reference TRBV30 and TRBJ2-7): SQTIHQWPATLVQPVGSPLSLECTVEGTSNPNLYWYRQAAGRGLQLLFYSVGIGQISSEVPQNLSASRPQDRQFILSSKKLLLSDSGFYLCAWRDEYEQYFGPGTRLTVT.

The chain couples TRBV2 to TRBJ2-2; D is tentatively TRBD1 or TRBD2 (6 bases each). The germline gives CDR1 SNHLY, CDR2 FYNNEI. The CDR3 consists of 14 residues. Trimming left V 4 bases short and J 6 bases short, with 12 bases between. The CDR3 DNA is TGTGCCAGCAGTGCGGACGGGGGCCCCGGGGAGCTGTTTTTT. It codes for CASSADGGPGELFF.